The entry that follows covers one T cell receptor beta chain sequence. What antigen it recognizes has not been identified. There are no base qualities to consult, and no much larger clone falls within one base. The germline V gene encodes CDR1 GTSNPN and CDR2 SVGIG (reference sequence). The CDR3 runs 13 residues from the cysteine to the phenylalanine. CDR3 DNA is the only sequence kept; it has 39 bases, read in frame from the first base. Germline trimming amounts to 8 bases on V and 0 bases on J, with 6 as the count of junction bases outside the gene matches. The data derive from a study of CD8 T cells in Susac syndrome (dated by TCRdb to the late 2010s). For context, the study as a whole: Whether CD8+ T cell activation and differentiation in Susac syndrome was antigen driven was tested using repertoire sequencing. Broad study findings and their caveats: The number of individuals in the TCR sequencing and HLA analysis was acknowledged as relatively small.

RNA was extracted using the RNeasy kit, and roughly 0.5 to 1 microgram was reverse transcribed with random hexamers. The immunoSEQ multiplex PCR assay, covering 54 Vbeta and 13 Jbeta segments, was used to amplify TCR beta CDR3 regions. To correct PCR amplification bias, a synthetic template baseline was used for both primer optimization and computational correction. The study's processing was this. Only productive sequences were kept, with reads annotated to V, D and J genes according to IMGT and analyzed in immunoSEQ Analyzer. Clonality was computed as one minus Shannon entropy normalized by log2 of the number of productive unique sequences. For each patient and control, public and private clones were evaluated within the 100 most prevalent clones. Clones were defined as Susac-specific when absent from the healthy and MS cohorts, from approximately 1,100 published viral clones and from other ImmuneACCESS disease sequences. In-frame beta chains were kept once TCRdb had trimmed the public reads at Q25 with fastp and called clones with MiXCR. Each entry is one CDR3 protein sequence, shown with its most common DNA and genes. The V and J calls follow TCRdb's processing rather than the paper's. Within this sample are over 200,000 distinct CDR3 sequences, with 95% of them counted one time only. Of the sample, approximately 0.075% is held by the ten largest clones.

High-throughput TCR beta sequencing profiled peripheral blood CD8+ and CD4+ T cells from healthy donors, Susac syndrome patients and multiple sclerosis patients. The multiple sclerosis controls were treatment-naive patients who had stable or active relapsing-remitting disease and met the revised McDonald criteria. CD8+ TEMRA cells were enriched by FACS, while bulk CD8+ and CD4+ T cells were purified by magnetic negative isolation. Blood was drawn into EDTA tubes, processed within 24 hours, and PBMCs were isolated by density gradient centrifugation. PBMCs destined for TCR sequencing were cryopreserved in liquid nitrogen and later thawed in a 37 °C water bath. The sorted or isolated CD4+, CD8+ and CD8+ TEMRA cells had a purity of 90% or higher.

This receptor chain uses TRBV30 and TRBJ1-1, with TRBD1 identical over 7 junction bases. The TCR comes from a human donor with multiple sclerosis. Input material: CD4+ T cells from PBMCs. The DNA is as follows: TGTGCCCTTGGGGACAGCTTGAACACTGAAGCTTTCTTT. This sequence encodes CALGDSLNTEAFF.